This TCR beta chain was sequenced for a study of shared clonotypes between healthy human individuals. The trim removed 5 bases at V and 5 bases at J, leaving 8 bases unmatched. CDR1 SGHDN and CDR2 FVKESK come from the germline V gene. This CDR3 contains 14 residues. Assay used: immunoSEQ multiplex PCR; TCRdb lists only in-frame clones, some missing. Counted here are a few million clones, approximately 95% occurring once; the ten biggest clones make up under 0.45%. The clonotype was recovered from a man aged 18 to 30 in good health. Some clones in this sample may be carry-over from other donors' samples. Material: naive CD4+ T cells from PBMCs. Subset indicated: CD45RA+ positively selected. This chain joins TRBV14 and TRBJ2-7, with 8 bases matching TRBD1. CDR3 nucleotide sequence: TGTGCCAGCAGCACCCGACAGGGGAGCGACGAGCAGTACTTC. This sequence encodes CASSTRQGSDEQYF.